The count of the clone carrying this T cell receptor (beta chain) is one. Original data processing: Amplification with reference gene primers provided the estimates of nucleated cell counts. Profiled with immunoSEQ multiplex PCR; TCRdb holds only in-frame clones, not every one. From that table come the V and J calls and clone size; the DNA was used to work out D and trimming. Altogether 75,000 to 80,000 clones are present, 86% being singletons, with the ten largest covering roughly 19%. CDR1 and CDR2 (germline): MDHEN, SYDVKM. The junction had 11 bases not matched to a gene; V was cut back by 6 bases and J by 2 bases. The length of the CDR3 is 17 residues. The sample comes from a study of blood T cell repertoires in COVID-19.

The chain couples TRBV28 to TRBJ1-3; 9 bases line up with TRBD1. The receptor was derived from a human donor in a cohort sampled during active COVID-19. Sequencing was carried out using peripheral blood. Here the CDR3 reads CASRFGTGRVTGNTIYF. CDR3 coding DNA: TGTGCCAGCAGGTTCGGGACAGGGAGGGTTACTGGAAACACCATATATTTT.